Below are 14 T cell receptor beta chains sequenced from a single sample in a study of read filtering for tumor transcriptome and immune sequencing. From approximately 400 ng of RNA, a library with molecular barcoded alpha/delta and beta/gamma adaptors was made. One entry per CDR3 protein results from TCRdb running MiXCR on the reads. Among 40,000 or so distinct CDR3 sequences listed, around 15% were seen once. Sequenced input: a population of CD138-negative cells sorted from bone marrow. The receptor source for this set is a donor at least 40 years old with multiple myeloma.

This clonotype came up many times. This chain joins TRBV10-2 and TRBJ2-7, with 7 bases that match TRBD1. Looked up from germline, CDR1 is WSHSY and CDR2 is SAAADI. This CDR3 spans 12 amino acids. V dropped 10 bases and J dropped 6; count of bases not matched to a gene: 9. DNA for the CDR3: TGCGCCACTCGGACAGGAGAGCGCGAGCAGTACTTC. It yields the protein CATRTGEREQYF.

In its sample, this clonotype was seen many times. The V call is TRBV20-1, the J call TRBJ2-1; 7 bases line up with TRBD2. CDR3 length equals 14 residues. The germline V gene has CDR1 DFQATT and CDR2 SNEGSKA (reference sequence). With V trimmed by 6 bases and J by 2 bases, 7 bases remained unmatched. CDR3 sequence (DNA): TGCAGTGCCCAAGGGGCGGGGGCCTACAATGAGCAGTTCTTC. It is translated as CSAQGAGAYNEQFF.

This clonotype was picked up many times. The chain has TRBV7-8 and TRBJ2-7, with no clear D. V was trimmed by 1 base and J by 6 bases, leaving 16 bases between them. The germline gives CDR1 SGHVS, CDR2 FQNEAQ. This CDR3 is built from 15 residues. CDR3 DNA: TGTGCCAGCAGCTTAGGTGGGGTCACCCGACCCGAGCAGTACTTC. The encoded protein is CASSLGGVTRPEQYF. The full variable domain, its missing parts supplied by reference TRBV7-8 and TRBJ2-7, is GAGVSQSPRYKVAKRGQDVALRCDPISGHVSLFWYQQALGQGPEFLTYFQNEAQLDKSGLPSDRFFAERPEGSVSTLKIQRTQQEDSAVYLCASSLGGVTRPEQYFGPGTRLTVT.

Details on this clonotype: A much larger clone is a single base away; this may be a read error. Since the CDR3 does not end with the conserved phenylalanine or tryptophan, this likely comes from a read error. The J gene is TRBJ1-5, the V gene TRBV3-1; 7 nucleotides line up with TRBD1. Losses at the gene ends were 0 bases for V and 6 bases for J; bases not matched to a gene: 11. Looked up from germline, CDR1 is LGHDT and CDR2 is YNNKEL (reference sequence). CDR3 length equals 17 residues. The DNA for the CDR3 is TGTGCCAGCAGCCAAGATGCAGACAGGGATGGCGTTCAGCCCCAGCATTCT. Protein: CASSQDADRDGVQPQHS.

This clonotype was detected ten times or more. This chain joins TRBV30 and TRBJ2-1, with a weak D call TRBD2 (5 bases). Germline-derived CDR1 and CDR2 are GTSNPN and SVGIG (reference sequence). The V end was cut by 2 bases, the J end by 9 bases, with 8 bases between. This CDR3 is built from 11 residues. As DNA, the CDR3 is TGTGCCTGGAGTTTAGCGTTTGAGCAGTTCTTC. Translated: CAWSLAFEQFF.

Many counts were recorded for this clonotype. The junction does not match germline at one end; this may be a read error. This chain uses TRBV28 with TRBJ2-7; TRBD1 agrees at 9 bases. The germline V gene encodes CDR1 MDHEN and CDR2 SYDVKM. The CDR3 runs to 16 residues. The CDR3 spells CASSLWEPGQGRKTAF. DNA for the CDR3: TGTGCCAGCAGTTTATGGGAACCGGGACAGGGACGTAAGACTGCCTTC.

This clonotype rates as medium-sized. The gene calls are TRBV7-2 and TRBJ2-1, with TRBD2 matching 8 bases. CDR1 and CDR2 from the germline V gene are SGHTA and FQGNSA. The trim removed 5 bases at V and 3 bases at J, leaving 12 bases unmatched. There are 17 residues in the CDR3. The CDR3 loop is CASSPDPAGGFYNEQFF. In DNA form, the CDR3 reads TGTGCCAGCAGCCCAGACCCTGCGGGAGGATTCTACAATGAGCAGTTCTTC.

As concerns this clonotype: Germline is not matched at one junction end, which may reflect a read error. The genes are TRBV7-9 and TRBJ2-1, with 7 bases fitting TRBD2. The CDR3 has 13 amino acids. Germline V CDR1 and CDR2: SEHNR, FQNEAQ (reference sequence). CDR3 DNA sequence: TGTGCCAGCGCTGGGAGGGCCGGGGATGGGCAGTCCTTC. It is translated as CASAGRAGDGQSF.

There are many counts of this clonotype. The chain carries TRBV4-1 and TRBJ2-7; 11 bases match TRBD1. The J segment lost 4 bases and the V segment lost 4 bases, leaving 6 bases of the junction unmatched. CDR3 size: 15 residues. CDR1 MGHRA and CDR2 YSYEKL come from the germline V gene. CDR3 loop: CASSPNGQGAYEQYF. DNA for the CDR3: TGCGCCAGCAGCCCGAATGGACAGGGGGCTTACGAGCAGTACTTC.

This clonotype was counted many times. The chain employs TRBV7-3 and TRBJ2-2; TRBD2 agrees at 10 bases. Per the germline V gene, CDR1 is SGHTA and CDR2 is FQGTGA. The junction had 4 bases not matched to a gene; V was cut back by 4 bases and J by 8 bases. The CDR3 extends over 14 amino acids. The CDR3 sequence is CASSSGLASGELFF. The DNA of the CDR3 is TGTGCCAGCAGCTCGGGACTAGCGTCAGGGGAGCTGTTTTTT.

The table lists this clonotype with many counts. The chain uses TRBV15 and TRBJ2-1, with D perhaps matching TRBD2 (6 bases). CDR3 size: 13 residues. Per germline, CDR1 LNHNV and CDR2 YYDKDF (reference sequence). V lost 0 bases and J 15 bases, leaving 15 bases between the germline ends. Here the CDR3 reads CATSRESPKGLFF. As DNA, the CDR3 is TGTGCCACCAGCAGAGAATCCCCGAAGGGACTGTTCTTC.

This clonotype was seen repeatedly, ten times or more. The V call is TRBV28, the J call TRBJ2-1, with TRBD2 matching 13 bases. Germline V gene data show CDR1 as MDHEN and CDR2 as SYDVKM. CDR3 length equals 19 residues. V lost 6 bases and J lost 2; bases outside the gene matches: 13. CDR3 nucleotide sequence: TGTGCCAGCAGCCAAATCGGGACTAGCGGGACCCGGGCCTACAATGAGCAGTTCTTC. Protein sequence: CASSQIGTSGTRAYNEQFF.

This clonotype was counted at least ten times. The chain joins TRBV5-6 to TRBJ2-1; tentative D call: TRBD2 (5 bases). V was cut by 0 bases and J by 0 bases, with 7 bases left in between. CDR3 length: 15 amino acids. Per germline, CDR1 SGHDT and CDR2 YYEEEE. CDR3 DNA sequence: TGTGCCAGCAGCTTGGGGGAGTACTCCTACAATGAGCAGTTCTTC. Its translation is CASSLGEYSYNEQFF.

Many counts were recorded for this clonotype. The chain is built from TRBV29-1 and TRBJ2-3, with 8 nucleotides matching TRBD1. J gave up 3 bases and V 7 bases, and 6 bases lay outside the gene matches. This CDR3 comprises 13 residues. Germline lookup yields CDR1 SQVTM and CDR2 ANQGSEA. CDR3 sequence: CSAWTGWTDTQYF. CDR3 nucleotide sequence: TGCAGCGCCTGGACAGGGTGGACAGATACGCAGTATTTT.